This T cell receptor beta chain was profiled in a study of regulatory T cells in long-lasting Graves disease (dated by TCRdb to the early 2020s). Study-wide context: Antithyroid drugs had been taken for less than 3 months by newly diagnosed Graves' disease patients. This study used TCR sequencing and RNA sequencing of peripheral blood to compare persistent Graves' disease patients against newly diagnosed Graves' disease patients. The study was registered as a clinical trial and conducted in China. A total of around 35 samples underwent TCR sequencing, from around 13 patients with persistent Graves' disease and 20 or so patients with newly diagnosed Graves' disease.

The CDR3 holds 16 amino acids from the cysteine to the phenylalanine. Here the CDR3 DNA is all that survives: 48 bases in frame from base 1. V drops 4 bases and J drops 1 base, leaving 15 bases in between. Taken from the germline V gene, the CDR1 and CDR2 loops are SGHDN and FVKESK. Library preparation employed multiplex PCR. Sequenced using an Illumina HiSeq 4000. TCR beta libraries were built with iRepertoire HTBI primers and Arm-PCR amplification of CDR3 regions. Before sequencing, the PCR products went through gel purification. On the study's bioinformatics: Gene usage analysis of CDR3 amino acid clonotypes relied on the roughly 67 TRBV and 14 TRBJ segments identified across samples. Filtered high-quality paired reads were merged into contigs using COPE and FqMerger. BLAST was used to align contigs to IMGT TRBV, TRBD and TRBJ reference genes, with CDR3 defined following IMGT. Any clonotype with a frequency above 0.1% was counted as a highly expanded clone. Shannon entropy was used to measure repertoire diversity, and the Gini coefficient was used to measure V-J evenness. A clonotype found in more than one individual was treated as public. TCRdb trimmed the raw reads at Q25, called clones with MiXCR and kept productive beta chains. A single entry per CDR3 protein holds the most common genes and DNA from its merged rows. The V and J calls and clone size are TCRdb's, not the authors'. In all, the sample holds 540,000 or so distinct CDR3 sequences, and approximately 15% of those were seen once. Roughly 10% of the sample belongs to the ten largest clones.

This clonotype has at least ten counts. Its antigen is unknown. Within one base of it there is no much larger clone, and no base qualities were kept. Study-wide conclusions, independent of this receptor: Persistent disease showed preferential use of TRBV28, TRBJ1-2 and TRBJ2-5, whereas newly diagnosed disease favored TRBV20-1 and TRBJ2-1. A larger number of public clonotypes was shared among persistent patients (around 2,500) than among newly diagnosed patients (approximately 1,000). Sequencing and analysis were restricted to the TCR beta chain. As a limitation, the authors acknowledged that the small sample size may reduce accuracy. Because the primary lesion, thyroid tissue, could not be accessed, the study looked at peripheral blood alone. Persistent Graves' disease patients showed lower TCR Shannon entropy and fewer highly expanded clones than newly diagnosed patients, suggesting clonal expansion.

In light of the paper, this sample's time point label describes: newly diagnosed GD, antithyroid drugs for less than 3 months. For both TCR sequencing and RNA sequencing, RNA was extracted from PBMCs in TRIzol. The diagnosis of Graves' disease was made according to American Thyroid Association guidelines. Patients for the study were recruited at an endocrinology department in Xi'an, China. Each patient gave about 9.1 milliliters of peripheral blood, collected in an EDTA anticoagulant tube. Ficoll Paque Plus density gradient separation was used to isolate PBMCs, and no further T cell sorting was done. RNA quality was checked with an Agilent 2100 Bioanalyzer and agarose gel, and concentration with a NanoDrop 2000. This same sample was also part of a study on T cells in Graves' hyperthyroidism and ophthalmopathy. In that second paper, the authors write: Graves' hyperthyroidism was defined as stable when no progression to ophthalmopathy occurred over 18 months of follow-up. Hyperthyroidism patients were newly diagnosed, with disease duration under 2 months, and aged 18 to 65 years. The study excluded patients with uncontrolled infections, other autoimmune diseases, pregnancy or lactation. Diagnoses were based on clinical symptoms, serum thyroxine and TRAb, thyroid ultrasound and orbital computed tomography. The first round of RT-PCR for the TCR CDR3 was performed with the HTBI primer set and the Qiagen OneStep RT-PCR kit. Blood samples also contained most of the expanded thyroid clonotypes (frequency above 0.001), which suggests that blood repertoires may reflect thyroid immune responses. In cross-validation, a model built on a 13 V-J signature told ophthalmopathy apart from stable hyperthyroidism with about 90% sensitivity and around 84% specificity, and in testing the same model reached 80%/75%. In validation, progression to ophthalmopathy was predicted by the model with 70.59% sensitivity and 72.22% specificity, a median of around 5.9 months before onset. To identify distinguishing TCR V-J signatures, a discovery cohort of 100 patients was used, comprising 40 to 45 with Graves' ophthalmopathy and around 57 with stable Graves' hyperthyroidism. Prospective prediction of ophthalmopathy was tested in an independent validation cohort of 18 to 20 hyperthyroidism patients and around 16 patients who later progressed to ophthalmopathy. The approximately 95 discovery patients were divided at random into training and test sets in a 7:3 ratio. In addition, the study compared T-cell repertoires in thyroid tissue and in blood from roughly six Graves' hyperthyroidism patients. After blood sampling, hyperthyroidism patients were treated with methimazole at a starting dose of 30 mg daily, and ophthalmopathy patients were treated with high-dose intravenous methylprednisolone. Libraries were constructed in a second round of multiplex PCR, after which size selection and purification were performed. Paired-end sequencing of the libraries was performed with 100 bp reads on an Illumina HiSeq2000. Raw data were processed with SOAPnuke, discarding reads with adapters, uncalled bases, mean Phred below 15, or no exact constant-primer or identifier match. COPE v1.2.5 was used to merge the high-quality paired reads, and each unique nucleotide sequence was defined as a clonotype. Clonotypes were aligned to IMGT TRBV, TRBD and TRBJ reference segments using MiTCR v1.1. The analysis included only V-J combinations with a frequency above 0.0001, which together covered over 98% of the repertoires. The TCS score was defined as the ratio of F50 (clonal expansion) to E x V (chaos), calculated using BLOSUM62-based TCRdist between CDR3 peptides within each V-J. Welch's t-statistics and random forest reduced 514 V-J features to roughly 13, which were used in a naive Bayes classifier (R e1071). No statistical method was used to set the sample size in advance, and investigators knew the group allocation. According to the paper, TCR Vbeta CDR3 sequencing was carried out on some 130 peripheral blood samples, which came from fewer than 50 ophthalmopathy, about 75 hyperthyroidism and approximately 17 progressor patients.

The source is a man in his thirties or forties with Graves disease. Donor details come from another sample of the same person, matched by shared clones. The rearrangement combines TRBV14 with TRBJ2-3, and the D gene may be TRBD2, 6 bases matching. The sequences come from peripheral blood mononuclear cells (PBMCs), collected at new diagnosis, from a patient treated with antithyroid drugs. This receptor has the CDR3 CASSLRDLRGTDTQYF. The DNA sequence reads TGTGCCAGCAGCCTGCGGGACCTGAGAGGCACAGATACGCAGTATTTT.